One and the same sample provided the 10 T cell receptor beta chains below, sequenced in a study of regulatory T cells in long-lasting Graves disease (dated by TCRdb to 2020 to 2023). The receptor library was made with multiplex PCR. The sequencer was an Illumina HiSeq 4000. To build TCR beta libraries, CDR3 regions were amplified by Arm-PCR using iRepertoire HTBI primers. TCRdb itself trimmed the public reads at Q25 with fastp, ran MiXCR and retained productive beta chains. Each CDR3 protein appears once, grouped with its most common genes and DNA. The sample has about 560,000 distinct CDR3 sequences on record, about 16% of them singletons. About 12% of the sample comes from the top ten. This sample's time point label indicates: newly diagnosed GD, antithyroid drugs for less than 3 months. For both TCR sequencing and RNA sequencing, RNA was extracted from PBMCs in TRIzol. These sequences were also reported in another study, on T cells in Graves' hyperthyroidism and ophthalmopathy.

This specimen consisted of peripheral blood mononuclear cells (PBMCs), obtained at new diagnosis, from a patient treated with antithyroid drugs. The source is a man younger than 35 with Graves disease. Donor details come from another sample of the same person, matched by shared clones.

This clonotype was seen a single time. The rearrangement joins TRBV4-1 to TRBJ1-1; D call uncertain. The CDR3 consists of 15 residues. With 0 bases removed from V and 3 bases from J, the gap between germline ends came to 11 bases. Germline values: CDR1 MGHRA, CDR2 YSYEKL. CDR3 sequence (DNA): TGCGCCAGCAGCCAAGATCCAGGATTGGACACTGAAGCTTTCTTT. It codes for CASSQDPGLDTEAFF.

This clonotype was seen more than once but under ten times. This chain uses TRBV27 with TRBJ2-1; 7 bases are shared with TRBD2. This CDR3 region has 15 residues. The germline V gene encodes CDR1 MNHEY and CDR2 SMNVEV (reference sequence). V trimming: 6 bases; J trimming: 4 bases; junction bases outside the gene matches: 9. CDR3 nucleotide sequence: TGTGCCAGCAGCCGCGGGGGTGTTCGTTACAATGAGCAGTTCTTC. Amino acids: CASSRGGVRYNEQFF.

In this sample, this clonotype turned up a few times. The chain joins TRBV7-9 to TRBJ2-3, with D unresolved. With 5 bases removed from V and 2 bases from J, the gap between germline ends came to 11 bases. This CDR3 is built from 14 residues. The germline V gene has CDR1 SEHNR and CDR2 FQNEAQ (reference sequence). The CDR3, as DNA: TGTGCCAGCAGCCCGAGTCCGTACACAGATACGCAGTATTTT. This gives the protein CASSPSPYTDTQYF.

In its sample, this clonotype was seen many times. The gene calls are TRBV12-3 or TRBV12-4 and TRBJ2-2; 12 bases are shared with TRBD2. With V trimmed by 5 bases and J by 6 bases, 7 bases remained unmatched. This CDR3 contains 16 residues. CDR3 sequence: CASSPETSGRPGELFF. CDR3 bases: TGTGCCAGCAGTCCAGAGACTAGCGGGAGACCCGGGGAGCTGTTTTTT.

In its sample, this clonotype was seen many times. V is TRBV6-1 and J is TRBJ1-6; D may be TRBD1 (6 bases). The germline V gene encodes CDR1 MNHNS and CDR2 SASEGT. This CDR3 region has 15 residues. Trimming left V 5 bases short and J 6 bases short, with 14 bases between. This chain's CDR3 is CASSRTAPLNSPLHF. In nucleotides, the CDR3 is TGTGCCAGCAGTCGGACAGCTCCACTTAATTCACCCCTCCACTTT.

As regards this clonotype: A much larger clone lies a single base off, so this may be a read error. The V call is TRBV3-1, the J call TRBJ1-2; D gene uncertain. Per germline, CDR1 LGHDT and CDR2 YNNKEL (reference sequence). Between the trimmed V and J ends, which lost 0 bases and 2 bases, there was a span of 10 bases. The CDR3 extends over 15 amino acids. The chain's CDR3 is CASSQDQYVNYGYTF. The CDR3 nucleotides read TGTGCCAGCAGCCAAGATCAGTACGTGAACTATGGCTACACCTTC.

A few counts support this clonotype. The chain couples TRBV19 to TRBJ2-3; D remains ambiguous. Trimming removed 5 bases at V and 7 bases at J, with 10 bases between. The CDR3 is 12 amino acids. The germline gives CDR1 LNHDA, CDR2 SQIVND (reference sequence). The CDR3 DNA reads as TGTGCCAGTAGTCTGGAGCGACATACGCAGTATTTT. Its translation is CASSLERHTQYF.

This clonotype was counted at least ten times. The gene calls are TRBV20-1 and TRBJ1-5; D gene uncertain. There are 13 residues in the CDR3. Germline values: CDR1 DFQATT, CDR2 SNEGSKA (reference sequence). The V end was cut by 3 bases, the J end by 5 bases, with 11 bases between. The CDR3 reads CSARYGVDQPQHF. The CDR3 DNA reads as TGCAGTGCTAGGTACGGGGTGGATCAGCCCCAGCATTTT.

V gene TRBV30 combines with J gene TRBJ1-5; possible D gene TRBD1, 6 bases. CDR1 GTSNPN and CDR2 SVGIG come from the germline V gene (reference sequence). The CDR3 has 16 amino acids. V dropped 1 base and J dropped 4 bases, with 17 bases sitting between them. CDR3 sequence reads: CAWSEFGGLKNQPQHF. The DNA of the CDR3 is TGTGCCTGGAGTGAGTTTGGGGGCTTAAAAAATCAGCCCCAGCATTTT. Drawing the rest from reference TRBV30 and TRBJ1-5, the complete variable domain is SQTIHQWPATLVQPVGSPLSLECTVEGTSNPNLYWYRQAAGRGLQLLFYSVGIGQISSEVPQNLSASRPQDRQFILSSKKLLLSDSGFYLCAWSEFGGLKNQPQHFGDGTRLSIL.

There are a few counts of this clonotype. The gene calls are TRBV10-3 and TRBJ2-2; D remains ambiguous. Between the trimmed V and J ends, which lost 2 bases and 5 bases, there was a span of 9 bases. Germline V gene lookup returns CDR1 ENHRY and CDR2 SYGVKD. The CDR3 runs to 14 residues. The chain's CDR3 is CAISEVSETGELFF. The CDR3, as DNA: TGTGCCATCAGTGAGGTATCAGAAACCGGGGAGCTGTTTTTT.